A single sample gave rise to the 28 T cell receptor beta chains below, sequenced in a study of T cells after yellow fever vaccination. From the 5' RACE reads, TCRdb called clonotypes with MiXCR, one entry per CDR3 protein. The sample has 60,000 or so distinct CDR3 sequences; roughly 6.9% are singletons. The material sequenced was CD8+ T cells sorted from PBMCs, taken on the day of the first yellow fever vaccination. Source of these receptors: a man aged 18 to 29 who received the YFV17D yellow fever vaccine.

The chain links TRBV5-1 to TRBJ2-5; 7 nucleotides agree with TRBD1. CDR3 length: 14 residues. V shed 4 bases, J shed 6 bases, and the junction held 9 bases outside the gene matches. Per the germline V gene, CDR1 is SGHRS and CDR2 is YFSETQ. The CDR3 DNA reads as TGCGCCAGCAGCCAGGGACAGCGGAGTAAGACCCAGTACTTC. It encodes CASSQGQRSKTQYF.

This clonotype was counted ten times or more. The rearrangement links TRBV12-3 or TRBV12-4 to TRBJ2-7; no reliable D call. The CDR3 runs 12 residues. V was shortened by 6 bases and J by 4 bases, with 10 bases between the two germline ends. The CDR3 nucleotides read TGTGCCAGCAGCACGGGTGGGTACGAGCAGTACTTC. Protein product: CASSTGGYEQYF.

This clonotype has a handful of counts. The chain links TRBV6-5 to TRBJ2-7; D unclear. The CDR3 consists of 15 residues. Germline V lookup: CDR1 MNHEY, CDR2 SVGAGI. V lost 0 bases and J lost 3, with 12 bases in between. This chain's CDR3 is CASSYSNGPNYEQYV. The CDR3 region has the DNA TGTGCCAGCAGTTACTCCAACGGCCCAAACTACGAGCAGTACGTC.

This clonotype was found a few times. V and J are TRBV7-9 and TRBJ1-5, with D uncertain. Germline CDR1 reads SEHNR; CDR2 reads FQNEAQ (reference sequence). V dropped 5 bases and J dropped 0 bases, with 5 bases sitting between them. This CDR3 spans 13 amino acids. The CDR3 spells CASSEYSNQPQHF. Here the CDR3 DNA reads TGTGCCAGCAGCGAATATAGCAATCAGCCCCAGCATTTT.

This clonotype was recorded many times. J is TRBJ2-7 and V is TRBV7-6; D is unclear. Germline V gene data show CDR1 as SGHVS and CDR2 as FNYEAQ. Between the trimmed V and J ends, which lost 1 base and 2 bases, there was a span of 18 bases. The CDR3 spans 17 residues. Here the CDR3 DNA reads TGTGCCAGCAGCTTAGAGGACGGAACTACAATCGCCTACGAGCAGTACTTC. Its protein is CASSLEDGTTIAYEQYF.

This clonotype has only a few counts. The rearrangement links TRBV4-3 to TRBJ2-5; a weak D match, TRBD1 (6 bases). Trimming cost V 0 bases and J 1 base, with 9 bases left between them. Germline assignment: CDR1 LGHNA and CDR2 YSLEER. CDR3 length: 15 residues. The CDR3: CASSQDRTAQETQYF. The CDR3 bases are TGCGCCAGCAGCCAAGATAGGACAGCCCAAGAGACCCAGTACTTC.

This clonotype has ten or more counts. The rearrangement joins TRBV12-3 or TRBV12-4 to TRBJ1-1; the D gene is possibly TRBD1 (5 bases). CDR3 size: 12 residues. V was clipped by 4 bases and J by 4 bases, with 7 bases between them. CDR3 DNA sequence: TGTGCCAGCAGTTGGGGGACCACTGAAGCTTTCTTT. Amino acid sequence: CASSWGTTEAFF.

This chain uses TRBV4-1 with TRBJ2-5, with a weak D call TRBD1 (6 bases). The CDR3 contains 16 residues. V was pared by 1 base and J by 5 bases, with 17 bases between. Germline CDR1 MGHRA, CDR2 YSYEKL. The CDR3 nucleotides read TGCGCCAGCAGCCAAGCACCGGGACAAGGGGAGGAGACCCAGTACTTC. Translation gives CASSQAPGQGEETQYF.

This clonotype has ten or more counts. The chain joins TRBV4-2 to TRBJ2-3, with D unclear. V lost 3 bases and J 0 bases, leaving 10 bases between the germline ends. The germline V gene has CDR1 LGHNA and CDR2 YNFKEQ. The CDR3 runs to 15 residues. As DNA, the CDR3 is TGTGCCAGCAGCCATTACAGAACCAGCACAGATACGCAGTATTTT. Translating gives CASSHYRTSTDTQYF.

This clonotype was observed a few times. The chain couples TRBV7-9 to TRBJ2-1; possibly TRBD2 for D (5 bases). Germline V lookup: CDR1 SEHNR, CDR2 FQNEAQ (reference sequence). V was trimmed by 5 bases and J by 7 bases, leaving 18 bases between them. The CDR3 loop spans 15 amino acids. This CDR3 is CASSPPEGIINEQFF. For the CDR3, the DNA is TGTGCCAGCAGCCCCCCTGAGGGAATTATAAATGAGCAGTTCTTC.

This clonotype was picked up many times. Here the CDR3 reads CASSWGQADNSPLHF. Here the CDR3 DNA reads TGTGCCAGCAGCTGGGGACAGGCCGATAATTCACCCCTCCACTTT. The chain uses TRBV7-2 and TRBJ1-6; the match to TRBD1 covers 8 bases. This CDR3 comprises 15 residues. The junction had 4 bases not matched to a gene; V was cut back by 4 bases and J by 5 bases. CDR1 and CDR2 from the germline V gene are SGHTA and FQGNSA. The entire variable domain, with the rest obtained from reference TRBV7-2 and TRBJ1-6, is as follows: GAGVSQSPSNKVTEKGKDVELRCDPISGHTALYWYRQSLGQGLEFLIYFQGNSAPDKSGLPSDRFSAERTGGSVSTLTIQRTQQEDSAVYLCASSWGQADNSPLHFGNGTRLTVT.

This clonotype was picked up many times. This chain links TRBV6-6 with TRBJ2-1; no reliable D call. CDR3 length equals 11 residues. Trimming removed 5 bases from V and 5 bases from J, with 4 bases in between. Germline CDR1 is MNHNY and CDR2 is SVGAGI (reference sequence). This chain's CDR3 is CASSGNNEQFF. The DNA for the CDR3 is TGTGCCAGCAGTGGAAACAATGAGCAGTTCTTC.

This chain links TRBV2 with TRBJ1-5, with D unresolved. CDR1 SNHLY and CDR2 FYNNEI come from the germline V gene. The CDR3 loop spans 14 amino acids. The V gene lost 7 bases and the J gene lost 5 bases, with 15 bases spanning the gap. The CDR3 reads CASNTGQEDQPQHF. The DNA of the CDR3 is TGTGCCAGCAACACTGGCCAGGAAGATCAGCCCCAGCATTTT. Using reference TRBV2 and TRBJ1-5 for the parts outside the CDR3, the full variable domain is EPEVTQTPSHQVTQMGQEVILRCVPISNHLYFYWYRQILGQKVEFLVSFYNNEISEKSEIFDDQFSVERPDGSNFTLKIRSTKLEDSAMYFCASNTGQEDQPQHFGDGTRLSIL.

This clonotype was seen only a few times. This sequence joins TRBV5-1 and TRBJ2-1; TRBD2 aligns across 10 bases. V was pared by 3 bases and J by 5 bases, with 11 bases of the junction left unmatched. The CDR3 covers 17 residues. Germline assignment: CDR1 SGHRS and CDR2 YFSETQ. The CDR3 nucleotides read TGCGCCAGCAGCTGGGAGCGGGGGGGAACTATAGACAATGAGCAGTTCTTC. Translated: CASSWERGGTIDNEQFF.

This clonotype came up many times. The chain is built from TRBV4-1 and TRBJ2-1, with 11 bases matching TRBD2. In germline, CDR1 is MGHRA, CDR2 YSYEKL. Trimming took 3 bases from V and 9 from J; bases not matched to a gene: 4. There are 14 residues in the CDR3. CDR3 nucleotide sequence: TGCGCCAGCAGCCAGGCTAGCGGGGGGACTGAGCAGTTCTTC. Encoded protein: CASSQASGGTEQFF.

This clonotype was seen a handful of times. The chain uses TRBV6-5 and TRBJ2-1; 7 positions match TRBD2. CDR1 is MNHEY, CDR2 SVGAGI, per germline. The CDR3 has 15 amino acids. With V trimmed by 2 bases and J by 6 bases, 7 bases remained unmatched. The DNA for the CDR3 is TGTGCCAGCAGTTACGTTTGGGGGGGAAGCAATGAGCAGTTCTTC. Protein: CASSYVWGGSNEQFF.

This clonotype was detected ten times or more. The chain employs TRBV7-6 and TRBJ2-5, with TRBD2 as a possible D gene (5 bases). The CDR3 has 15 residues. Trimming took off 2 bases at V and 2 bases at J, with 12 bases between the two ends. Germline-derived CDR1 and CDR2 are SGHVS and FNYEAQ. CDR3 region: CASSLLSRGQETQYF. The CDR3 DNA is TGTGCCAGCAGCTTATTAAGTCGGGGACAAGAGACCCAGTACTTC.

This clonotype was seen at least ten times. This chain uses TRBV11-2 with TRBJ2-1, with D uncertain. Germline V gene data show CDR1 as SGHAT and CDR2 as FQNNGV. CDR3 length: 13 amino acids. V was pared by 3 bases and J by 5 bases, with 8 bases between. CDR3 sequence reads: CASSFSPNNEQFF. The CDR3 DNA sequence: TGTGCCAGCAGCTTTAGCCCTAACAATGAGCAGTTCTTC.

This clonotype was seen a handful of times. The gene calls are TRBV7-8 and TRBJ1-6; D might be TRBD1 (5 bases). Germline V gene data show CDR1 as SGHVS and CDR2 as FQNEAQ. The CDR3 runs 17 residues. The V end lost 1 base, the J end lost 1 base, and 11 bases lay between the germline ends. The CDR3 reads CASSLGVGGSYNSPLHF. The CDR3 DNA is TGTGCCAGCAGCTTAGGAGTTGGGGGTTCCTATAATTCACCCCTCCACTTT.

The table lists this clonotype with a few counts. V is TRBV20-1 and J is TRBJ2-3, with D unclear. The germline V gene encodes CDR1 DFQATT and CDR2 SNEGSKA (reference sequence). V was pared by 0 bases and J by 0 bases, with 7 bases between. The CDR3 length is 14 residues. In nucleotides, the CDR3 is TGCAGTGCTAGAGATTCCACTAGCACAGATACGCAGTATTTT. This translates into CSARDSTSTDTQYF.

In its sample, this clonotype was seen many times. V is TRBV7-9 and J is TRBJ1-1; tentative D call: TRBD1 (6 bases). The length of the CDR3 is 14 residues. Germline V gene data show CDR1 as SEHNR and CDR2 as FQNEAQ (reference sequence). V shed 4 bases and J shed 6 bases, with 15 bases lying between them. The CDR3 is CASSSRQGGAEAFF. The CDR3, as DNA: TGTGCCAGCAGCTCGCGGCAAGGGGGAGCTGAAGCTTTCTTT.

Many counts were recorded for this clonotype. The V gene is TRBV5-6, the J gene TRBJ2-7; a possible D gene is TRBD1 (6 bases). Trimming removed 0 bases from V and 3 bases from J, with 7 bases in between. CDR1 and CDR2 from the germline V gene are SGHDT and YYEEEE. This CDR3 has 13 amino acids. As DNA, the CDR3 is TGTGCCAGCAGCTTGGGGGGACACTACGAGCAGTACGTC. It specifies CASSLGGHYEQYV.

V usage is TRBV29-1 and J usage is TRBJ2-7; D is uncertain. Germline CDR1 is SQVTM and CDR2 is ANQGSEA. The CDR3 is 13 amino acids. Trimming took off 4 bases at V and 7 bases at J, with 17 bases between the two ends. CDR3 residues: CSVGFGDSWEQYV. The CDR3 bases are TGCAGCGTTGGTTTTGGGGATTCGTGGGAGCAGTACGTC.

This clonotype was found many times. This sequence joins TRBV7-2 and TRBJ1-1; D is unresolved. From germline, CDR1 is SGHTA and CDR2 FQGNSA. V lost 4 bases and J lost 0, with 6 bases in between. CDR3 length: 13 residues. In DNA, the CDR3 is TGTGCCAGCAGCTATCCCTTGAACACTGAAGCTTTCTTT. Translated: CASSYPLNTEAFF.

This clonotype was found many times. The rearrangement links TRBV10-2 to TRBJ2-7; TRBD2 is a possible D gene (5 bases). V was cut by 6 bases and J by 0 bases, with 12 bases left in between. Per the germline V gene, CDR1 is WSHSY and CDR2 is SAAADI. This CDR3 region has 14 residues. As DNA, the CDR3 is TGCGCCAGCAGGGACTTATCGAGCTCCTACGAGCAGTACTTC. Translating it yields CASRDLSSSYEQYF.

This chain links TRBV5-1 with TRBJ2-7; D gene ambiguous. The CDR3 spans 15 residues. Trimming pared 0 bases from V and 0 bases from J, leaving 10 bases between. Germline V gene data show CDR1 as SGHRS and CDR2 as YFSETQ. The CDR3 protein is CASSLAQTASYEQYF. The CDR3, as DNA: TGCGCCAGCAGCTTGGCCCAGACGGCCTCCTACGAGCAGTACTTC.

This clonotype was recorded at least ten times. The chain is built from TRBV9 and TRBJ2-1; D is unresolved. V was clipped by 0 bases and J by 8 bases, with 6 bases between them. CDR1 and CDR2 (germline): SGDLS, YYNGEE. This CDR3 comprises 12 residues. The CDR3 DNA reads TGTGCCAGCAGCGTAGATCGTCATGAGCAGTTCTTC. It specifies CASSVDRHEQFF. Full variable domain (outside the CDR3, taken from reference TRBV9 and TRBJ2-1): DSGVTQTPKHLITATGQRVTLRCSPRSGDLSVYWYQQSLDQGLQFLIQYYNGEERAKGNILERFSAQQFPDLHSELNLSSLELGDSALYFCASSVDRHEQFFGPGTRLTVL.

Many counts were recorded for this clonotype. The chain has TRBV7-9 and TRBJ2-5; maybe TRBD1 (6 bases). The CDR3 is 16 amino acids. V was trimmed by 0 bases and J by 1 base, leaving 12 bases between them. Germline values: CDR1 SEHNR, CDR2 FQNEAQ (reference sequence). The CDR3 DNA is TGTGCCAGCAGCTTAGCGGGGGCCATCCTCCAAGAGACCCAGTACTTC. It specifies CASSLAGAILQETQYF.